The clone carrying this T cell receptor beta chain has only a few counts. The data were taken from a study of blood T cell repertoires in COVID-19. Study-wide background: The United States, Italy and Spain were the sources of the acute and convalescent COVID-19 samples. Sources were T cells, B-cell-depleted T cells, or PBMCs; the material itself was cDNA or gDNA.

Original methodology: Reference gene primer amplification in the assay estimated nucleated cell counts. The assay was immunoSEQ multiplex PCR, and TCRdb's table has in-frame clones only and misses some. V, J and clone size reflect that table, while D and trimming were determined from the DNA. The table includes about 150,000 clones, roughly three quarters detected once. The length of the CDR3 is 14 residues. CDR1 is SGHRS, CDR2 YFSETQ, per germline. V lost 3 bases and J 6 bases, leaving 15 bases between the germline ends. The sample was peripheral blood. The V gene is TRBV5-1, the J gene TRBJ1-1, with no clear D. The clonotype comes from a man in his forties or fifties with active or convalescent COVID-19. As DNA, the CDR3 is TGCGCCAGCAGCTGGGAGTCCGGGAGGGCTGAAGCTTTCTTT. It codes for CASSWESGRAEAFF.